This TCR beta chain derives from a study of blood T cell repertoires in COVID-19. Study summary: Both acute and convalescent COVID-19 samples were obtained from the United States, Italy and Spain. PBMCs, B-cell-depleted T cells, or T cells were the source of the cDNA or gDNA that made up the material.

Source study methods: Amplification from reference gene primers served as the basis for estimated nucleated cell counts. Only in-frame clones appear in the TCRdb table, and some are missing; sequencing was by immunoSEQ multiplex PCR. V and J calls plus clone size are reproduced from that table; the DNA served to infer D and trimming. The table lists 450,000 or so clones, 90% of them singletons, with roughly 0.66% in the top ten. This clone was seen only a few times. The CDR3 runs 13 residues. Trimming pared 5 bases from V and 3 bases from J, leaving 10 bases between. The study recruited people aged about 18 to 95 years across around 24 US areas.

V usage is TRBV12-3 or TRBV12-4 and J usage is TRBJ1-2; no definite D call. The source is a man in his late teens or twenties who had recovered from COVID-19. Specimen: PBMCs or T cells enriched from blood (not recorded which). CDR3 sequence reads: CASSGELYYGYTF. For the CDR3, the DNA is TGTGCCAGCAGTGGGGAGTTATACTATGGCTACACCTTC.